The sequence of this T cell receptor beta chain was determined in a study of T cells in Graves' hyperthyroidism and ophthalmopathy. This clonotype was seen ten or more times. There were TCR beta CDR3 regions amplified from RNA transcripts. The HTBI set primed first-round TCR CDR3 RT-PCR. TCRdb recomputed calls from the multiplex PCR reads with MiXCR, one row per CDR3 protein. This sample has around 610,000 distinct CDR3 sequences, with roughly 14% found just once. Using more than 8 ml of fresh peripheral blood, PBMCs were prepared. The CDR3 contains 13 residues. The germline gives CDR1 MNHEY, CDR2 SMNVEV (reference sequence). Trimming shortened V by 0 bases and J by 4 bases, and 7 bases separated the two germline ends.

The receptor's source is a woman in her thirties or forties with Graves' ophthalmopathy. The chain has TRBV27 and TRBJ2-7, with D possibly TRBD2 on 5 matching bases. The sample taken for sequencing was blood. The CDR3: CASSLSGEYEQYF. CDR3 sequence (DNA): TGTGCCAGCAGTTTATCCGGGGAGTACGAGCAGTACTTC.